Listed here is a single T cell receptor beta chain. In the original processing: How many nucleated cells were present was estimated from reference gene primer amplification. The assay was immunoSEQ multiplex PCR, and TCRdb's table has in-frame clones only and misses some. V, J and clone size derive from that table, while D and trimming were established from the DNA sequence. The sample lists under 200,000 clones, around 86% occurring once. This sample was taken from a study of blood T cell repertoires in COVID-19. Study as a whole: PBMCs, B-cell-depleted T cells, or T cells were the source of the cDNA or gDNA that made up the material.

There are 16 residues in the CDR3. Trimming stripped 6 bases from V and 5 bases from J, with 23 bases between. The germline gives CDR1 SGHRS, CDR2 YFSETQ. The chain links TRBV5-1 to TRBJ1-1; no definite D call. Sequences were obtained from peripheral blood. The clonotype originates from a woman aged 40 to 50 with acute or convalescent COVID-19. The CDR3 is CASTLGRSSVRTEAFF. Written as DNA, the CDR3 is TGCGCCAGCACTTTGGGGAGGTCCAGCGTAAGGACTGAAGCTTTCTTT.